The 29 T cell receptor beta chains in this list originate from one sample, sequenced in a study of cytomegalovirus exposure and HLA in healthy donors (dated by TCRdb to about 2017). Library method: the immunoSEQ multiplex PCR assay. TCRdb mirrors the immuneACCESS table, restricted to in-frame sequences. Some clones are absent from its copies; in checked studies, under half trace to an unresolved V gene, and the reason for the others is unknown. The sample data list about 62,000 clones, and around 93% of these were observed just once. More than 6.5% of the sample rests with the top ten. The sample consisted of PBMCs. The receptors were sampled from a woman between 18 and 29 years old in good health and CMV-seropositive.

The V and J genes are TRBV30 and TRBJ1-1; unclear D gene. The CDR3 extends over 15 amino acids. V was shortened by 1 base and J by 4 bases, with 16 bases between the two germline ends. Germline values: CDR1 GTSNPN, CDR2 SVGIG (reference sequence). CDR3 amino acids: CAWSGVGEASTEAFF. DNA of the CDR3: TGTGCCTGGAGTGGGGTTGGGGAGGCGAGCACTGAAGCTTTCTTT. Based on the CDR3 plus reference TRBV30 and TRBJ1-1, the full variable domain is SQTIHQWPATLVQPVGSPLSLECTVEGTSNPNLYWYRQAAGRGLQLLFYSVGIGQISSEVPQNLSASRPQDRQFILSSKKLLLSDSGFYLCAWSGVGEASTEAFFGQGTRLTVV.

This chain uses TRBV5-1 with TRBJ2-5, with 7 bases aligning to TRBD2. V shed 4 bases and J 4 bases; nucleotides not matched to a gene: 7. The CDR3 extends over 14 amino acids. CDR1 is SGHRS, CDR2 YFSETQ, per germline. The CDR3 here is CASSENPGGETQYF. In DNA form, the CDR3 reads TGCGCCAGCAGCGAAAACCCGGGAGGAGAGACCCAGTACTTC. The variable domain in full, completed from reference TRBV5-1 and TRBJ2-5, reads KAGVTQTPRYLIKTRGQQVTLSCSPISGHRSVSWYQQTPGQGLQFLFEYFSETQRNKGNFPGRFSGRQFSNSRSEMNVSTLELGDSALYLCASSENPGGETQYFGPGTRLLVL.

Written as DNA, the CDR3 is TGCGCCAGCAGCTTGGCACAGGTCACCGGGGAGCTGTTTTTT. This translates into CASSLAQVTGELFF. The rearrangement uses TRBV5-1 and TRBJ2-2; D is perhaps TRBD1 (5 bases). CDR1 is SGHRS and CDR2 is YFSETQ in the germline V gene. This CDR3 spans 14 amino acids. V was trimmed by 0 bases and J by 4 bases, leaving 7 bases between them.

The chain combines TRBV5-3 with TRBJ1-3; D is undetermined. Being an ORF, TRBV5-3 has a function that is uncertain. The germline V and J ends were trimmed by 4 bases and 5 bases, with 10 bases remaining between them. The CDR3 extends over 13 amino acids. CDR3 DNA: TGTGCCAGAAGCCGAACGAGTAGAAACACCATATATTTT. Translating it yields CARSRTSRNTIYF.

The genes are TRBV7-9 and TRBJ2-6, with TRBD1 as a possible D gene (5 bases). Looked up from germline, CDR1 is SEHNR and CDR2 is FQNEAQ (reference sequence). The CDR3 extends over 14 amino acids. Between the trimmed V and J ends, which lost 2 bases and 4 bases, there was a span of 6 bases. The chain's CDR3 is CASSLPGGANVLTF. The DNA for the CDR3 is TGTGCCAGCAGCTTACCAGGGGGGGCCAACGTCCTGACTTTC.

The chain carries TRBV5-1 and TRBJ2-7; possibly TRBD1 for D (5 bases). V was cut by 0 bases and J by 3 bases, with 10 bases left in between. The V gene's germline CDR1 is SGHRS and CDR2 YFSETQ. This CDR3 comprises 14 residues. The CDR3 spells CASSLGQGFYEQYF. CDR3 in DNA: TGCGCCAGCAGCTTGGGTCAGGGCTTCTACGAGCAGTACTTC.

The V and J genes are TRBV5-1 and TRBJ2-2; D ambiguous. The CDR3 runs 16 residues. Germline values: CDR1 SGHRS, CDR2 YFSETQ. Trimming stripped 0 bases from V and 3 bases from J, with 12 bases between. CDR3: CASSLVLSIYTGELFF. Here the CDR3 DNA reads TGCGCCAGCAGCTTGGTCCTCAGTATTTACACCGGGGAGCTGTTTTTT.

The V call is TRBV7-2, the J call TRBJ2-5; D not certain. With 5 bases removed from V and 3 bases from J, the gap between germline ends came to 7 bases. CDR3 size: 12 residues. The germline gives CDR1 SGHTA, CDR2 FQGNSA. The CDR3 loop reads CASSQAKETQYF. The DNA for the CDR3 is TGTGCCAGCAGCCAAGCCAAAGAGACCCAGTACTTC.

V gene TRBV5-1 combines with J gene TRBJ2-7; TRBD1 is a possible D gene (6 bases). This CDR3 has 16 amino acids. Germline CDR1 is SGHRS and CDR2 is YFSETQ. The V end was cut by 0 bases, the J end by 0 bases, with 13 bases between. As DNA, the CDR3 is TGCGCCAGCAGCTTGGAATTATCCAGGGGCTCCTACGAGCAGTACTTC. It codes for CASSLELSRGSYEQYF.

The chain uses TRBV5-1 and TRBJ1-1; 7 nucleotides line up with TRBD1. Germline CDR1 and CDR2: SGHRS and YFSETQ. V shed 4 bases, J shed 0 bases, and the junction held 3 bases outside the gene matches. The CDR3 spans 14 residues. The CDR3, as DNA: TGCGCCAGCAGCATACAGGGGATGAACACTGAAGCTTTCTTT. It translates to CASSIQGMNTEAFF.

The chain couples TRBV5-1 to TRBJ2-7, with a weak D call TRBD1 (5 bases). Trimming left V 3 bases short and J 0 bases short, with 7 bases between. Germline CDR1 SGHRS, CDR2 YFSETQ. This CDR3 spans 13 amino acids. CDR3 amino acids: CASSSTGSYEQYF. In DNA, the CDR3 is TGCGCCAGCAGCTCAACAGGCTCCTACGAGCAGTACTTC. Full variable domain (missing parts from reference TRBV5-1 and TRBJ2-7): KAGVTQTPRYLIKTRGQQVTLSCSPISGHRSVSWYQQTPGQGLQFLFEYFSETQRNKGNFPGRFSGRQFSNSRSEMNVSTLELGDSALYLCASSSTGSYEQYFGPGTRLTVT.

Only one count was recorded for this clone. The chain links TRBV5-5 to TRBJ1-3, with a tentative D call TRBD1 (6 bases). From germline, CDR1 is SGHKS and CDR2 YYEKEE (reference sequence). Trimming pared 1 base from V and 3 bases from J, leaving 11 bases between. The CDR3 is made up of 15 amino acids. This CDR3 is CASSLLVDSGNTIYF. For the CDR3, the DNA is TGTGCCAGCAGCTTGCTGGTGGACAGTGGAAACACCATATATTTT.

Notes on this clone: Its ends do not fully match the called genes, so a read error is possible. This sequence joins TRBV2 and TRBJ2-7; the match to TRBD2 covers 11 bases. Germline assignment: CDR1 SNHLY and CDR2 FYNNEI. The CDR3 extends over 15 amino acids. The CDR3 DNA reads as TGTGCCAGCACTGAAGGGACTAGCGGCTCCTACGAGCAGTACTTC. Translated, it gives CASTEGTSGSYEQYF.

The V gene is TRBV13, the J gene TRBJ2-7; TRBD2 agrees at 7 bases. The V segment lost 5 bases and the J segment 7 bases; nucleotides outside the gene matches: 11. Germline values: CDR1 PRHDT, CDR2 FYEKMQ (reference sequence). The CDR3 has 14 residues. CDR3: CASSRGGDHWEQYF. The CDR3, as DNA: TGTGCCAGCAGCCGGGGAGGGGACCACTGGGAGCAGTACTTC.

The chain combines TRBV7-2 with TRBJ2-7; D might be TRBD1 (6 bases). In germline, CDR1 is SGHTA, CDR2 FQGNSA. There are 14 residues in the CDR3. The V end was cut by 5 bases, the J end by 3 bases, with 14 bases between. DNA of the CDR3: TGTGCCAGCAGCCGACAGGACAATTACTACGAGCAGTACTTC. The encoded protein is CASSRQDNYYEQYF.

The gene calls are TRBV27 and TRBJ2-2; 7 nucleotides match TRBD2. The CDR3 runs 15 residues. Germline V gene data show CDR1 as MNHEY and CDR2 as SMNVEV (reference sequence). V lost 5 bases, J lost 4 bases, and 7 bases stayed unmatched. The chain's CDR3 is CASSLRLAATGELFF. As DNA, the CDR3 is TGTGCCAGCAGTCTACGACTAGCAGCCACCGGGGAGCTGTTTTTT.

The chain is built from TRBV5-1 and TRBJ2-3, with 12 bases lining up with TRBD2. Germline V lookup: CDR1 SGHRS, CDR2 YFSETQ. V lost 4 bases to trimming and J lost 1 base; unmatched junction nucleotides: 10. CDR3 length equals 18 residues. CDR3 nucleotides: TGCGCCAGCAGCCTTGACACTAGCGGGAGGTCTCGCACAGATACGCAGTATTTT. Translated: CASSLDTSGRSRTDTQYF.

The chain couples TRBV2 to TRBJ2-7; D unresolved. The CDR3 spans 12 residues. Trimming took 10 bases from V and 3 from J, leaving 13 bases between them. Germline V gene sequence: CDR1 SNHLY, CDR2 FYNNEI. The CDR3 is CATSSLNYEQYF. In DNA, the CDR3 is TGTGCCACGAGTTCCCTAAACTACGAGCAGTACTTC.

This sequence joins TRBV6-6 and TRBJ2-1, with a possible D match to TRBD2 (6 bases). Germline V CDR1 and CDR2: MNHNY, SVGAGI (reference sequence). V was clipped by 4 bases and J by 5 bases, with 15 bases between them. This CDR3 has 15 amino acids. CDR3 region: CASSSPGLRNNEQFF. As DNA, the CDR3 is TGTGCCAGCAGTTCCCCGGGACTGCGAAACAATGAGCAGTTCTTC.

This rearrangement joins TRBV5-1 to TRBJ2-7; 7 bases map to TRBD2. Trimming removed 1 base from V and 3 bases from J; junction bases left unmatched: 10. Germline V lookup: CDR1 SGHRS, CDR2 YFSETQ. The CDR3 consists of 16 residues. The CDR3 spells CASSLFPRGTNYEQYF. In nucleotides, the CDR3 is TGCGCCAGCAGCTTGTTTCCGCGGGGGACTAACTACGAGCAGTACTTC.

In nucleotides, the CDR3 is TGTGCCAGCAGCAACCGGACACTCGAAGCTTTCTTT. It encodes CASSNRTLEAFF. J is TRBJ1-1 and V is TRBV5-6, with D possibly being TRBD1 (5 bases). The CDR3 length is 12 residues. Trimming took 4 bases from V and 8 from J, leaving 12 bases between them. Germline V gene sequence: CDR1 SGHDT, CDR2 YYEEEE.

Here the CDR3 reads CASSPSVEGLGSYTF. The DNA of the CDR3 is TGTGCCAGCTCACCCTCTGTGGAGGGCCTCGGGAGCTACACCTTC. This sequence joins TRBV18 and TRBJ1-2, with D unresolved. The CDR3 contains 15 residues. Per the germline V gene, CDR1 is KGHSH and CDR2 is LQKENI. With 3 bases removed from V and 9 bases from J, the gap between germline ends came to 20 bases.

This clone has a handful of counts. The chain carries TRBV2 and TRBJ1-5; D is perhaps TRBD1 (5 bases). Germline V gene sequence: CDR1 SNHLY, CDR2 FYNNEI. V gave up 1 base and J gave up 7 bases, with 8 bases separating them. The CDR3 loop spans 13 amino acids. CDR3 bases: TGTGCCAGCAGTGAAGGGGGGAGGCAGCCCCAGCATTTT. Protein product: CASSEGGRQPQHF. The full variable domain, with the rest looked up from reference TRBV2 and TRBJ1-5, is EPEVTQTPSHQVTQMGQEVILRCVPISNHLYFYWYRQILGQKVEFLVSFYNNEISEKSEIFDDQFSVERPDGSNFTLKIRSTKLEDSAMYFCASSEGGRQPQHFGDGTRLSIL.

V is TRBV28 and J is TRBJ1-2; possibly TRBD1 for D (5 bases). The CDR3 is 14 amino acids. CDR1 and CDR2 from the germline V gene are MDHEN and SYDVKM. Trimming cost V 3 bases and J 4 bases, with 12 bases left between them. This CDR3 reads CASSFLQGGYGYTF. The DNA of the CDR3 is TGTGCCAGCAGTTTCCTTCAGGGAGGCTATGGCTACACCTTC.

This chain connects TRBV6-6 to TRBJ2-5; no clear D. The CDR3 loop spans 16 amino acids. V dropped 2 bases and J dropped 0 bases, with 13 bases sitting between them. In germline, CDR1 is MNHNY, CDR2 SVGAGI (reference sequence). This chain's CDR3 is CASSYPVLRYQETQYF. CDR3 DNA: TGTGCCAGCAGTTACCCGGTCTTGAGGTACCAAGAGACCCAGTACTTC.

The V call is TRBV30, the J call TRBJ2-1; 10 bases are a match to TRBD2. Trimming removed 0 bases from V and 8 bases from J; junction bases left unmatched: 7. CDR3 size: 15 residues. Germline V gene sequence: CDR1 GTSNPN, CDR2 SVGIG (reference sequence). The CDR3 sequence: CAWSVGSGRAHEQFF. For the CDR3, the DNA is TGTGCCTGGAGTGTAGGAAGCGGGAGGGCCCATGAGCAGTTCTTC.

The chain couples TRBV27 to TRBJ2-7, with D perhaps TRBD2 (5 bases). CDR3 length equals 14 residues. Germline V CDR1 and CDR2: MNHEY, SMNVEV (reference sequence). Trimming took 5 bases from V and 0 from J, leaving 11 bases between them. The CDR3 DNA reads as TGTGCCAGCAGTCCGAGGACTGACTCCTACGAGCAGTACTTC. Translated: CASSPRTDSYEQYF.

This chain joins TRBV19 and TRBJ2-2; the D gene is possibly TRBD2 (7 bases). CDR3 length equals 14 residues. Per the germline V gene, CDR1 is LNHDA and CDR2 is SQIVND (reference sequence). V was shortened by 7 bases and J by 9 bases, with 18 bases between the two germline ends. CDR3 amino acids: CASTPGGPNRELFF. Written as DNA, the CDR3 is TGTGCCAGTACCCCCGGGGGGCCCAACCGGGAGCTGTTTTTT.

The J gene is TRBJ2-3, the V gene TRBV9, with 9 bases aligning to TRBD2. The CDR3 has 16 residues. The J segment lost 6 bases and the V segment lost 0 bases, leaving 8 bases of the junction unmatched. Germline assignment: CDR1 SGDLS and CDR2 YYNGEE. The chain's CDR3 is CASSVEGRGGPDTQYF. The CDR3 coding sequence is TGTGCCAGCAGCGTAGAGGGGCGGGGGGGCCCGGATACGCAGTATTTT.